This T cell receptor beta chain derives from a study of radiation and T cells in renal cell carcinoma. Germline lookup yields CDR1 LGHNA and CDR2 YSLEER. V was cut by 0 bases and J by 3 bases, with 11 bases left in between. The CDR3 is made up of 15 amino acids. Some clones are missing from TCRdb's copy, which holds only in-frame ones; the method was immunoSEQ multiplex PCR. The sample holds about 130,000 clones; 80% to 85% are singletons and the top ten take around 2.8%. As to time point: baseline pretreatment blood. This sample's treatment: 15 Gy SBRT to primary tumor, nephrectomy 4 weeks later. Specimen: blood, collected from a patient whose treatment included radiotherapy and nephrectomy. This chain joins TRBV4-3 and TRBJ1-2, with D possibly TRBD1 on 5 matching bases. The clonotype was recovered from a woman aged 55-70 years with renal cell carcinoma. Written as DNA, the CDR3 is TGCGCCAGCAGCCAAGATGCAGGGATGGACTATGGCTACACCTTC. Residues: CASSQDAGMDYGYTF.